A single T cell receptor (beta chain) is shown here with its context. The antigen is unknown. The protocol was immunoSEQ multiplex PCR, while the TCRdb copy is restricted to in-frame clones and leaves out a portion. The top ten hold roughly 0.15% of the sample, which has around 130,000 clones, about 92% seen once. The data are from a study of graft-versus-host responses after intestinal transplantation. Study in general: Transplant types were multivisceral, liver-intestinal, or isolated intestinal. Findings and limits, study-wide: Recipient marrow held GvH clones, some first seen in ileum or blood. Declining HvG levels early post-transplant were linked to peak circulating GvH clone levels.

The germline V gene encodes CDR1 SGHAT and CDR2 FQDESV (reference sequence). V dropped 2 bases and J dropped 2 bases, with 7 bases sitting between them. This CDR3 is built from 15 residues. The genes are TRBV11-1 and TRBJ2-6, with D uncertain. The sequence came from a human donor who received an intestinal transplant. This sample comprised unstimulated CD4+ T cells sorted from spleen or lymph node cells, obtained before intestinal transplant. The CDR3 DNA follows: TGTGCCAGCAGCTTAACCGATACTGGGGCCAACGTCCTGACTTTC. Protein sequence: CASSLTDTGANVLTF.